The subject of this entry is one T cell receptor (beta chain). V was shortened by 3 bases and J by 3 bases, with 20 bases between the two germline ends. CDR3 length: 17 amino acids. Germline assignment: CDR1 SGDLS and CDR2 YYNGEE. Method: immunoSEQ multiplex PCR; TCRdb's copy keeps in-frame clones and lacks some. The profile shows 350,000 to 450,000 clones, 89% of them singletons. The data were taken from a study of blood T cell repertoires in COVID-19. This clonotype originated in a woman aged 40 to 50 with COVID-19, enrolled during active disease. The chain carries TRBV9 and TRBJ2-3; the D gene is possibly TRBD1 (6 bases). Sequencing was done on a sample of peripheral blood. CDR3 DNA: TGTGCCAGCAGCGGGAGTGGGGGCAGGGAGTTGACAGATACGCAGTATTTT. Protein: CASSGSGGRELTDTQYF.